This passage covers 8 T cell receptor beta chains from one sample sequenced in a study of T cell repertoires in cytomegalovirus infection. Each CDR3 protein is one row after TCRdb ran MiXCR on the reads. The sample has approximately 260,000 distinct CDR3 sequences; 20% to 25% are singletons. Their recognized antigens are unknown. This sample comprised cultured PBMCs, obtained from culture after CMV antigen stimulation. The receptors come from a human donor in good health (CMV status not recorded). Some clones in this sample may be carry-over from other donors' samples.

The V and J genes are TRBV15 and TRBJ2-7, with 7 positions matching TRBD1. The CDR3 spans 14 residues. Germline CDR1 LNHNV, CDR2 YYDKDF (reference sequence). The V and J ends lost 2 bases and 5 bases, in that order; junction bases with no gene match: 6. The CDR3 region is CATSRLDRDNEQYF. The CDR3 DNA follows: TGTGCCACCAGCAGACTAGACAGGGACAACGAGCAGTACTTC.

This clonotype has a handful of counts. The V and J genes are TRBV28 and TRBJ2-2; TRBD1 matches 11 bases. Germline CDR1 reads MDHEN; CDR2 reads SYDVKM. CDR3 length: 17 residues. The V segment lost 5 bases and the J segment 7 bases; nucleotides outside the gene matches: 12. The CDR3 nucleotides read TGTGCCAGCAGTGCTGGACAGGGGGCAAATTCGGACGGGGAGCTGTTTTTT. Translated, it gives CASSAGQGANSDGELFF.

The CDR3 nucleotides are TGTGCCACCAGCGACAGGGACCAGCCCCAGCATTTT. Translation: CATSDRDQPQHF. The J gene is TRBJ1-5, the V gene TRBV15, with TRBD1 matching over 7 bases. The germline V gene encodes CDR1 LNHNV and CDR2 YYDKDF (reference sequence). With V trimmed by 5 bases and J by 7 bases, 2 bases remained unmatched. This CDR3 has 12 residues.

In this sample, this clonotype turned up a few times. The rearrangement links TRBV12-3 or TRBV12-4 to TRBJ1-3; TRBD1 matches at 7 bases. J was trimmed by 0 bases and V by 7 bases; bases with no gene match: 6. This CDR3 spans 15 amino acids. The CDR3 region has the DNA TGTGCCAGCAAATTGACAGGGAGCTCTGGAAACACCATATATTTT. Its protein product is CASKLTGSSGNTIYF.

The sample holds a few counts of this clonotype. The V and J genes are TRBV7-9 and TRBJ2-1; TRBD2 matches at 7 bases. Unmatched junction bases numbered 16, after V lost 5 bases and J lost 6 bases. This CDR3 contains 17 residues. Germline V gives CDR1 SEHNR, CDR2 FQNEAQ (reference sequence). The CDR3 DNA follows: TGTGCCAGCAGCCCAACGGAAGCGGGACCCACCCTCAATGAGCAGTTCTTC. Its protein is CASSPTEAGPTLNEQFF.

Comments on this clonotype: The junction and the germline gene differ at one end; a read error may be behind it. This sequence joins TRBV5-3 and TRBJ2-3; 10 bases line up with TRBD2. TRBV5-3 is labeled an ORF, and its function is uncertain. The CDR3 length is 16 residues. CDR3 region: CASSLRTSGLTDTQYF. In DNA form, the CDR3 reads TGTGCCAGCAGCTTGAGGACTAGCGGACTCACAGATACGCAGTATTTT.

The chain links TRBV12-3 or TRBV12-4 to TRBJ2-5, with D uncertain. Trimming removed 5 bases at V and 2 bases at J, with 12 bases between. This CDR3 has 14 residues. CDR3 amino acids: CASSGASEQETQYF. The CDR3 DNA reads TGTGCCAGCAGTGGCGCGAGCGAACAAGAGACCCAGTACTTC.

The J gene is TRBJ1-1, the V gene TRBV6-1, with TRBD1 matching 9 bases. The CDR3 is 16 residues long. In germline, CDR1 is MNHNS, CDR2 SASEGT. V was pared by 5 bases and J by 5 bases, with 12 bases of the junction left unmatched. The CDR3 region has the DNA TGTGCCAGCAGTTACCGTCGGCCGGGACAGGGTACTGAAGCTTTCTTT. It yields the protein CASSYRRPGQGTEAFF.